This T cell receptor (beta chain) was found in a study of siplizumab effects on memory and regulatory T cells. Broader study findings: Unstimulated subsets accounted for the mapping of only a minor share of the clones that were alloreactive.

The CDR3 spans 13 residues. V was shortened by 11 bases and J by 3 bases, with 14 bases between the two germline ends. Germline V CDR1 and CDR2: MNHNS, SASEGT. Comment on this clone: Its antigen remains unknown.

TCRdb keeps only in-frame clones here, not all; method: immunoSEQ multiplex PCR. The data hold some 100,000 clones, with more than 95% observed a single time. This sequence originates from a human donor in good health. Input material: naive CD4+ T cells sorted from blood. The chain recombines TRBV6-1 with TRBJ1-5; no definite D call. The CDR3 loop reads CAACKEFNQPQHF. CDR3 in DNA: TGTGCCGCCTGCAAGGAGTTCAATCAGCCCCAGCATTTT.